Listed below are T cell receptor beta chains from one sample, sequenced in a study of graft-versus-host responses after intestinal transplantation. TCRdb keeps only in-frame clones here, not all; method: immunoSEQ multiplex PCR. The sample has approximately 71,000 clones; about 90% are singletons. For these receptors, no antigen is known. Sequencing used unstimulated CD8+ T cells sorted from spleen or lymph node cells, obtained before intestinal transplant. These receptors all stem from a human donor who received an intestinal transplant. CDR3s leave out the opening cysteine and the closing phenylalanine or tryptophan. A D gene is named only where the DNA matches it firmly. Expanded clones are given a class, and other clones once, few, many or no size at all.

TRBV6-6	.	.	ASSYPDSLYEQY
TRBV9	.	.	ASSVGGSPQETQY
TRBV6-5	.	.	ASSYGLAGYEQF
TRBV27	TRBD1	.	ASSPQGDEKLF
TRBV6-5	.	.	ASSYSIQGMQPQH
TRBV6-5	.	few	ASSLGHETQY
TRBV9	TRBD2	once	ASSVSGRAINEQF
TRBV27	TRBD2	.	ATSRTSGHNEQF
TRBV29-1	TRBD1	.	SARQGDSYEQY
TRBV27	TRBD1	.	ASSLSGQGGPGEQF
TRBV29-1	TRBD1	.	SVGETGFEQY
TRBV6-5	.	.	ASSDLGARSEAF
TRBV6-5	.	.	ASNPGRDTNYGYT
TRBV19	.	.	ASSIDHRQTYGYT
TRBV7-8	.	.	ASKQDYEQY
TRBV10-1	TRBD2	.	ASSPGTSGYEQY
TRBV21-1	.	.	ASSFRDRGRATNEKLF
TRBV27	TRBD1	few	ASRKTGWPYEQY
TRBV10-3	.	.	AIGRGRGYTDTQY
TRBV5-1	TRBD2	.	ASSPGTTHPTGELF
TRBV5-1	TRBD1	.	ASSGGQGYGTQY
TRBV5-1	.	once	ASSPGGLFAGNTIY
TRBV7-8	.	.	ASSLFVRAGETQY
TRBV5-6	.	.	ASSLPGWSYT
TRBV15	TRBD2	.	ATSRDLPGLAESKRI
TRBV4-1	.	.	ASRTAGTEAF
TRBV5-4	.	.	ASSWAYYEQY
TRBV6-1	.	few	ASSGLTSNQPQH
TRBV6-1	.	.	ASSEGRWVDKPTYEQY
TRBV7-9	.	.	ASSLGRRGGPNYEQY
TRBV5-1	TRBD2	.	ASSFPGREFDEQF
TRBV7-9	TRBD1	.	ASSPPTGNTGELF
TRBV4-1	TRBD2	.	ASSLYSGRAGETQY
TRBV4-1	.	.	ASSQEGGASGELF
TRBV7-6	TRBD1	.	ASSLQGANEQF
TRBV7-9	.	few	AVQVPGNTIY
TRBV9	TRBD2	.	ASSGEAGGRPYGELF
TRBV5-1	TRBD1	.	ASSLAWTGDYEQY
TRBV9	.	.	ASSSRHVNEQF
TRBV25-1	.	.	ASSDSVEQY
TRBV6-5	.	.	ASSYSRPGYNYGYT
TRBV5-1	TRBD2	.	ASSFRLAGGDNEQF
TRBV27	.	.	ASSLSAAGVGYT
TRBV5-6	TRBD2	.	ASSLGGLAGYNEQF
TRBV27	TRBD2	.	ASSLYGPREITDTQY
TRBV28	TRBD2	.	ASSFPSRTSGAYEQY
TRBV7-8	TRBD2	.	ASSLLAGSSYEQY
TRBV5-1	.	.	ASSLLANSIPTDTQY
TRBV6-4	.	.	ASSDTGVTEAF
TRBV5-6	.	.	ASSIPGHSSSYEQY
TRBV5-4	.	few	ASSLAESYEQY
TRBV9	TRBD2	.	ASSAGLAGGAEQF